This entry concerns a single T cell receptor beta chain. Clones were sequenced by immunoSEQ multiplex PCR, and TCRdb holds only the in-frame ones, with some missing. The top ten clones hold approximately 5.1% of a sample with 250,000 to 300,000 clones, approximately 86% of them seen once. The CDR3 runs 13 residues. Germline loops: CDR1 SQVTM, CDR2 ANQGSEA. V dropped 7 bases and J dropped 1 base, with 12 bases sitting between them. The data were obtained in a study of blood T cell repertoires in COVID-19. In the study overall: Sites in the United States, Italy and Spain provided acute and convalescent COVID-19 samples. In each case, the material was cDNA or gDNA derived from T cells, B-cell-depleted T cells, or PBMCs.

V is TRBV29-1 and J is TRBJ2-3; a weak D match, TRBD2 (6 bases). Sequenced material: peripheral blood. The origin of this receptor is a woman in her sixties with COVID-19, enrolled during active disease. The CDR3 DNA follows: TGCAGCGGTGAGACTAGTGGCACAGATACGCAGTATTTT. Its translation is CSGETSGTDTQYF.